This entry concerns a single T cell receptor beta chain. Per the original data handling: Scientists estimated how many nucleated cells there were by amplifying reference gene primers. Method: immunoSEQ multiplex PCR; TCRdb's copy keeps in-frame clones and lacks some. For V, J and clone size, that table is used; D and trimming come from the DNA. The table records about 63,000 clones, 79% of them present only once. V shed 3 bases, J shed 1 base, and the junction held 10 bases outside the gene matches. The CDR3 totals 18 residues. The germline V gene encodes CDR1 LGHDT and CDR2 YNNKEL (reference sequence). This sample stems from a study of blood T cell repertoires in COVID-19. About the study: Spain, Italy and the United States supplied samples that represented acute and convalescent COVID-19. PBMCs, B-cell-depleted T cells, or T cells were the source of the cDNA or gDNA that made up the material.

What was sequenced was peripheral blood. This TCR was sampled from a human donor in a cohort sampled during active COVID-19. The chain recombines TRBV3-1 (or the pseudogene TRBV3-2) with TRBJ2-3, with 10 bases lining up with TRBD2. The CDR3 reads CASSHQASGRKGTDTQYF. The DNA for the CDR3 is TGTGCCAGCAGCCATCAGGCTAGCGGGAGAAAGGGCACAGATACGCAGTATTTT.